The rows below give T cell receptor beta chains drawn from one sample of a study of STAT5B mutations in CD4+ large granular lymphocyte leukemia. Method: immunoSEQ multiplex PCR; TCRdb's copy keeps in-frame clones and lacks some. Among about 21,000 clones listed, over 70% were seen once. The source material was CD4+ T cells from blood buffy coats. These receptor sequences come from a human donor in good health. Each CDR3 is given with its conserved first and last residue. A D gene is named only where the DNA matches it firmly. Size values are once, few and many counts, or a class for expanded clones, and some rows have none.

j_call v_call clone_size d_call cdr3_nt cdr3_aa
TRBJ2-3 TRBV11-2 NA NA TGTGCCAGCAGTCCCGACTGGGGAAGCACAGATACGCAGTATTTT CASSPDWGSTDTQYF
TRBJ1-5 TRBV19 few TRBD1 TGTGCCACCAACCCCGGACAGGGGGTGACACCCCAGCATTTT CATNPGQGVTPQHF
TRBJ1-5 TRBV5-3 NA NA TGTGCCAGAAGCTTGGAGTCCGGGTTCCAGCCCCAGCATTTT CARSLESGFQPQHF
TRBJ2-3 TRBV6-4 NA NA TGTGCCAGCAGTGACTCCCCGGGATATGGGACTAGCACAGATACGCAGTATTTT CASSDSPGYGTSTDTQYF
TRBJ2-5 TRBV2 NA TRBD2 TGTGCCACCGCGTGGGCGGGAGGGAGCGGGGAGACCCAGTACTTC CATAWAGGSGETQYF
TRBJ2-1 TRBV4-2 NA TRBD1 TGTGCCAGCAGCCCCGGGACAGGAGGGAATGAGCAGTTCTTC CASSPGTGGNEQFF
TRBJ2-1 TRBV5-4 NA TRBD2 TGTGCCAGCAGCTTGGCTTCGGGGGGATTCTATACCTACAATGAGCAGTTCTTC CASSLASGGFYTYNEQFF
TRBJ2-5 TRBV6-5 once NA TGTGCCAGCATCGGGAACGGGGAGACCCAGTACTTC CASIGNGETQYF
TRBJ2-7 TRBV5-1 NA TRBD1 TGCGCCAGCAGCTTGAGTACCGGGACAGGGGACGAGCAGTACTTC CASSLSTGTGDEQYF
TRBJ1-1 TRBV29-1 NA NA TGCAGCGCTTTTGCAGGGCTCCGGGATACTGAAGCTTTCTTT CSAFAGLRDTEAFF
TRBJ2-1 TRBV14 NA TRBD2 TGTGCCAGCGGAACCCTAAGCGGGATTGAGCAGTTCTTC CASGTLSGIEQFF
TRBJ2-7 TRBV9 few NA TGTGCCAGCAGCGGCGGGGAACCCACGTTGGGCTACGAGCAGTACTTC CASSGGEPTLGYEQYF
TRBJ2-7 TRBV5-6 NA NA TGTGCCAGCAGCTTCTCGACGAGGGGATACGAGCAGTACTTC CASSFSTRGYEQYF
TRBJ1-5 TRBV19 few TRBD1 TGTGCCAGTAGTATAGAGGCAGGGGGATATAGCAATCAGCCCCAGCATTTT CASSIEAGGYSNQPQHF
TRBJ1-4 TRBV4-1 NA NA TGCGCCAGCAGCCAAGTCACAGGGTGGAATGAAAAACTGTTTTTT CASSQVTGWNEKLFF
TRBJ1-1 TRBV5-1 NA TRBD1 TGCGCCAGCAGCCCGGGACAGGGGAAAAGGTTTGACACTGAAGCTTTCTTT CASSPGQGKRFDTEAFF
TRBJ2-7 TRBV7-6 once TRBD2 TGTGCCAGCAGCCCTAGCGGGAAGTCCTACGAGCAGTACTTC CASSPSGKSYEQYF
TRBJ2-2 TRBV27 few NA TGTGCCAGCAGGGGCCGAAAGAACACCGGGGAGCTGTTTTTT CASRGRKNTGELFF
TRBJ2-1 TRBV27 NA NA TGTGCAATCCGGGGCTCCAATGAGCAGTTCTTC CAIRGSNEQFF
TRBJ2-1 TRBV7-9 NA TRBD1 TGTGCCGGTAGAGGACAGGGGGGAAATGAGCAGTTCTTC CAGRGQGGNEQFF
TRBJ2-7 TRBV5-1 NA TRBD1 TGCGCCAGCAGCAGAGGAACAGGGGTCTCCTACGAGCAGTACTTC CASSRGTGVSYEQYF
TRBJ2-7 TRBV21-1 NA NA TGTGCCAGCAGCATTCCCGGGACAGGGGTTCTGCACGAGCAGTACTTC CASSIPGTGVLHEQYF
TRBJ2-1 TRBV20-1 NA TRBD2 TGCAGTGGGCCAGCGGGAGTTGAGCAGTTCTTC CSGPAGVEQFF
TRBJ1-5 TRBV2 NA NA TGTGCCAGCAGCGGACACAATCAGCCCCAGCATTTT CASSGHNQPQHF
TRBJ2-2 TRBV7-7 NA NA TGTGCCAGCAGCTTAGCGGATCATACCGGGGAGCTGTTTTTT CASSLADHTGELFF
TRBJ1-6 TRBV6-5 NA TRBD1 TGTGCCAGCAGCCGGGGACAGGATAATTCACCCCTCCACTTT CASSRGQDNSPLHF
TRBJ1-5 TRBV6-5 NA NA TGTGCCAGCAGTTTGGGGGCAAATCAGCCCCAGCATTTT CASSLGANQPQHF
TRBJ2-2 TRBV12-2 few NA TGTGCAAGTCTCTCCGTTCGGGGGAACACCGGGGAGCTGTTTTTT CASLSVRGNTGELFF
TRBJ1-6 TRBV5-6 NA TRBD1 TGTGCCAGCAGCTACACAGGGGGCGCCGGTAATTCACCCCTCCACTTT CASSYTGGAGNSPLHF
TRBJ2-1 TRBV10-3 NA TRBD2 TGTGCCATCAGTGGGGGGACTAGCGGGGGCAATGAGCAGTTCTTC CAISGGTSGGNEQFF
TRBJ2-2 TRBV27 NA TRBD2 TGTGCCAGCATCGCTAGCGGGGGGCGCGGGGAGCTGTTTTTT CASIASGGRGELFF
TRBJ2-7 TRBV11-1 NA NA TGTGCCAGCAGCTCAATAGGGGGAGGCCCCTACGAGCAGTACTTC CASSSIGGGPYEQYF
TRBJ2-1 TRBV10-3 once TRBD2 TGTGCCATCAGTGAGATGATTGCGGGAGGGCTAGGTGAGCAGTTCTTC CAISEMIAGGLGEQFF
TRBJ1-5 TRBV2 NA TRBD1 TGTGCCAGCAGTCCACAGGGGTGGGGTCAGCCCCAGCATTTT CASSPQGWGQPQHF
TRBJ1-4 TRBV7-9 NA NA TGTGCCAGCAGTACAGGACAGCCGACCGAAAAACTGTTTTTT CASSTGQPTEKLFF
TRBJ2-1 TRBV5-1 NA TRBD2 TGCGCCAGCAGCTTGGCCAGCGGGGAGTACAATGAGCAGTTCTTC CASSLASGEYNEQFF
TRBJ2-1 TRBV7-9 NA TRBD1 TGTGCCAGCAGCGCCCGGGACAGGGTCACCAATGAGCAGTTCTTC CASSARDRVTNEQFF
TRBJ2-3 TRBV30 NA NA TGTGCCTGGAACGGGGGAGCCACAGATACGCAGTATTTT CAWNGGATDTQYF
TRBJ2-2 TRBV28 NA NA TGTGCCAGCAGTCCACCAAAACCGGGACGCAGGACCGGGGAGCTGTTTTTT CASSPPKPGRRTGELFF
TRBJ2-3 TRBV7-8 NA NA TGTGCCAGCAGCTTTAAGGGGGACGGTGGGCAGTATTTT CASSFKGDGGQYF
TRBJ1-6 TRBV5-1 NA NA TGCGCCAGCAGCTTGGATACTCAGGGGACGGATTCACCCCTCCACTTT CASSLDTQGTDSPLHF
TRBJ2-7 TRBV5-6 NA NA TGTGCCAGCAGCGGGGCAGGGGTCCCCTCCGAGCAGTACTTC CASSGAGVPSEQYF
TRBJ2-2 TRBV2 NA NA TGTGCCAGCGGGACCGGGGAGCTGTTTTTT CASGTGELFF
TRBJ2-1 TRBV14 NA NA TGTGCCAGCAGCCACCTCTCCTACAATGAGCAGTTCTTC CASSHLSYNEQFF
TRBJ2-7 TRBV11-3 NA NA TGTGCCAGCAGCTTCGGGGTTAGGTACGAGCAGTACTTC CASSFGVRYEQYF
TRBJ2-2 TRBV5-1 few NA TGCGCCAGCAGCTTGGACGGACTACCTAACACCGGGGAGCTGTTTTTT CASSLDGLPNTGELFF
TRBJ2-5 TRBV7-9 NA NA TGTGCCAGCAGCTCCATTGGGGTAGCTCCAAGGAAAGAGACCCAGTACTTC CASSSIGVAPRKETQYF
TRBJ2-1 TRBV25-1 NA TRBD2 TGTGCCAGCAGTGAGGTGGCGGGGGAGACCTCCTACAATGAGCAGTTCTTC CASSEVAGETSYNEQFF
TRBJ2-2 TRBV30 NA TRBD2 TGTGCCTGGAGGGGACTAGCGGGAGGGAGGAACACCGGGGAGCTGTTTTTT CAWRGLAGGRNTGELFF
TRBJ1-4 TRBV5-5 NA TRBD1 TGTGCCAGCAGCTTGGCCCCGACAGGGGTCATGTTTTTTACTAATGAAAAACTGTTTTTT CASSLAPTGVMFFTNEKLFF
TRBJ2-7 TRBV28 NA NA TGTGCCAGCAAGGAATTTGACTTGTACTTC CASKEFDLYF
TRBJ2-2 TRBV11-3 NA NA TGTGCCAGCAGCTCCTTAGCAGTCGGGGAGCTGTTTTTT CASSSLAVGELFF
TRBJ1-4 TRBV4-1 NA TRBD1 TGCGCCAGCAGCCAAGATAGGGGCGGTATTCGGGACAGCTTTCGCCCGGGCGAAAAACTGTTTTTT CASSQDRGGIRDSFRPGEKLFF